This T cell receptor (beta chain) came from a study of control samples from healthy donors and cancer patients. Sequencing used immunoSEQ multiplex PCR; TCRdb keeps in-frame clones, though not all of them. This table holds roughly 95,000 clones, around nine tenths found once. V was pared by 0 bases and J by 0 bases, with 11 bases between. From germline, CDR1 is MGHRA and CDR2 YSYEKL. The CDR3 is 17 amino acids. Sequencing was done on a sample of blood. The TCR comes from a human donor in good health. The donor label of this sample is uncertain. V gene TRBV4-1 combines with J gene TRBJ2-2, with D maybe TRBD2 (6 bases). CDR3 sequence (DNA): TGCGCCAGCAGCCAAGACGCGGGACTCGCGAACACCGGGGAGCTGTTTTTT. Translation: CASSQDAGLANTGELFF.